This TCR beta chain was captured in a study of identical twins. General study results and limits: The presence of invariant MAIT and iNKT cells could partly confound analyses of zero-insertion sequences.

This clonotype was counted a few times. Its antigen remains unknown. The CDR3 runs to 16 residues. V was pared by 3 bases and J by 6 bases, with 15 bases between. TCRdb processed the 5' RACE reads anew with MiXCR; each CDR3 protein has one entry. Of about 690,000 distinct CDR3 sequences listed, 21% are singletons. These data also formed part of another study, on T cells expressing NK-cell markers.

The rearrangement joins TRBV12-3 or TRBV12-4 to TRBJ2-6; D is perhaps TRBD1 or TRBD2 (5 bases each). The clonotype originates from a woman aged 18-29 years in good health. Sequenced: PBMCs. CDR3 protein: CASSFLGVGEANVLTF. The CDR3 DNA sequence: TGTGCCAGCAGTTTCTTGGGGGTGGGTGAGGCCAACGTCCTGACTTTC.